The 30 T cell receptor beta chains given below trace back to one sample, sequenced in a study of T cells in Graves' hyperthyroidism and ophthalmopathy. The investigators amplified TCR beta CDR3 regions from RNA transcripts. During a first-round RT-PCR of the TCR CDR3, the HTBI primer set was used. Using its own MiXCR run on the multiplex PCR reads, TCRdb lists one record per CDR3 protein. The sample has some 200,000 distinct CDR3 sequences, under 20% seen once. The material sequenced was blood. The receptors come from a man between 45 and 60 years old with Graves' hyperthyroidism.

This clonotype was seen many times. The rearrangement joins TRBV14 to TRBJ2-5; D gene unclear. Germline loops: CDR1 SGHDN, CDR2 FVKESK. The V end lost 0 bases, the J end lost 3 bases, and 5 bases lay between the germline ends. The CDR3 runs 13 residues. CDR3 sequence reads: CASSQDRKETQYF. CDR3 sequence (DNA): TGTGCCAGCAGCCAAGACAGGAAAGAGACCCAGTACTTC.

This clonotype was counted ten times or more. This chain connects TRBV12-3 or TRBV12-4 to TRBJ1-1; tentatively, D is TRBD1 (5 bases). The CDR3 consists of 14 residues. Trimming cost V 1 base and J 4 bases, with 10 bases left between them. The CDR3 region is CASSLVAGGTEAFF. CDR3 coding DNA: TGTGCCAGCAGTTTAGTAGCCGGGGGCACTGAAGCTTTCTTT.

This clonotype was counted at least ten times. The chain couples TRBV12-3 or TRBV12-4 to TRBJ1-4; no definite D call. The CDR3 extends over 15 amino acids. Trimming cost V 5 bases and J 7 bases, with 17 bases left between them. The DNA for the CDR3 is TGTGCCAGCAGTCCACATCAGGCCGCGGGTGAAAAACTGTTTTTT. It yields the protein CASSPHQAAGEKLFF.

This clonotype was counted ten times or more. The chain is built from TRBV29-1 and TRBJ2-3, with 11 nucleotides matching TRBD2. V lost 7 bases to trimming and J lost 1 base; unmatched junction nucleotides: 13. The CDR3 runs to 17 residues. Looked up from germline, CDR1 is SQVTM and CDR2 is ANQGSEA. CDR3 residues: CSAETGLAARGTDTQYF. The DNA of the CDR3 is TGCAGCGCCGAGACGGGACTAGCGGCAAGAGGCACAGATACGCAGTATTTT.

This clonotype was seen at least ten times. The rearrangement uses TRBV3-1 and TRBJ2-1; D may match TRBD1 or TRBD2 (6 bases each). Germline V lookup: CDR1 LGHDT, CDR2 YNNKEL (reference sequence). The CDR3 runs to 16 residues. With 1 base removed from V and 6 bases from J, the gap between germline ends came to 16 bases. The CDR3, as DNA: TGTGCCAGCAGCCAAGTAGGGGGGCCGATACTCAATGAGCAGTTCTTC. Translating gives CASSQVGGPILNEQFF.

This clonotype was picked up many times. The chain joins TRBV3-1 to TRBJ2-1; 9 nucleotides agree with TRBD2. CDR3 length: 15 residues. Unmatched junction bases numbered 3, after V lost 4 bases and J lost 2 bases. Germline CDR1 LGHDT, CDR2 YNNKEL (reference sequence). The CDR3 bases are TGTGCCAGCAGCCGGACTAGCGACACCTACAATGAGCAGTTCTTC. As protein: CASSRTSDTYNEQFF.

The rearrangement joins TRBV3-1 to TRBJ1-2; TRBD1 matches 7 bases. After removal of 4 bases from V and 8 bases from J, the junction contained 7 bases not matched to a gene. There are 13 residues in the CDR3. The germline CDR1 and CDR2 sequences are LGHDT and YNNKEL (reference sequence). Here the CDR3 reads CASSPRQGWGYTF. The CDR3 DNA is TGTGCCAGCAGCCCCCGACAGGGTTGGGGCTACACCTTC.

The chain employs TRBV7-9 and TRBJ1-4, with D possibly matching TRBD1 (5 bases). CDR1 is SEHNR, CDR2 FQNEAQ, per germline (reference sequence). The CDR3 length is 14 residues. The V end was cut by 2 bases, the J end by 7 bases, with 11 bases between. The CDR3 is CASSLRNGGEKLFF. The DNA of the CDR3 is TGTGCCAGCAGCTTACGGAACGGGGGTGAAAAACTGTTTTTT.

This chain links TRBV11-2 with TRBJ2-5; 8 nucleotides agree with TRBD2. V gave up 3 bases and J gave up 3 bases; unmatched junction bases: 3. Germline assignment: CDR1 SGHAT and CDR2 FQNNGV. CDR3 length: 14 residues. CDR3 in amino acids: CASSLTGGKETQYF. The CDR3 nucleotides read TGTGCCAGCAGCTTGACGGGAGGGAAAGAGACCCAGTACTTC.

The genes are TRBV11-3 and TRBJ2-2, with 9 bases that match TRBD2. In germline, CDR1 is SGHNT, CDR2 YENEEA. The CDR3 loop spans 15 amino acids. V lost 3 bases to trimming and J lost 7 bases; unmatched junction nucleotides: 6. CDR3 coding DNA: TGTGCCAGCAGCTTTCGGCGGGAGGGTGGCGGGGAGCTGTTTTTT. Encoded protein: CASSFRREGGGELFF.

This clonotype came up a few times. The V and J genes are TRBV18 and TRBJ2-1; a weak D match, TRBD2 (6 bases). V gave up 2 bases and J gave up 8 bases, with 22 bases separating them. This CDR3 is 17 amino acids long. Germline-derived CDR1 and CDR2 are KGHSH and LQKENI. The CDR3 nucleotides are TGTGCCAGCTCACCAAGGGCTAGGGCCGCGGGGCTAGATGAGCAGTTCTTC. Translation gives CASSPRARAAGLDEQFF.

This clonotype occurred many times. V is TRBV6-2 or TRBV6-3 and J is TRBJ1-1; D is uncertain. This CDR3 contains 14 residues. CDR1 is MNHEY and CDR2 is SVGEGT in the germline V gene. With 2 bases removed from V and 3 bases from J, the gap between germline ends came to 10 bases. CDR3 in amino acids: CASSYPYTDTEAFF. The CDR3 region has the DNA TGTGCCAGCAGTTACCCCTATACGGACACTGAAGCTTTCTTT.

By sample share, this clonotype is medium-sized. This sequence joins TRBV28 and TRBJ2-3; D is undetermined. This CDR3 is 13 amino acids long. V lost 6 bases to trimming and J lost 6 bases, with 13 bases between them. Germline V gene sequence: CDR1 MDHEN, CDR2 SYDVKM. The CDR3 here is CASSPPPGDTQYF. The CDR3 DNA reads as TGTGCCAGCAGCCCACCCCCCGGGGATACGCAGTATTTT.

The J gene is TRBJ1-1, the V gene TRBV20-1, with 9 bases fitting TRBD1. The CDR3 loop spans 13 amino acids. V shed 5 bases, J shed 4 bases, and the junction held 5 bases outside the gene matches. Germline V gene lookup returns CDR1 DFQATT and CDR2 SNEGSKA (reference sequence). CDR3 DNA sequence: TGCAGTGCTCCAGGGACAGGGTGCACTGAAGCTTTCTTT. Its translation is CSAPGTGCTEAFF.

This sequence joins TRBV12-3 or TRBV12-4 and TRBJ2-1; the D gene is possibly TRBD1 (5 bases). The CDR3 runs 12 residues. Trimming shortened V by 3 bases and J by 7 bases, and 7 bases separated the two germline ends. In nucleotides, the CDR3 is TGTGCCAGCAGTTTGACAGAAAATGAGCAGTTCTTC. It is translated as CASSLTENEQFF.

This clonotype showed up many times. The chain links TRBV7-3 to TRBJ2-7; 7 bases line up with TRBD1. Unmatched junction bases numbered 10, after V lost 5 bases and J lost 3 bases. Germline CDR1 SGHTA, CDR2 FQGTGA. The CDR3 covers 15 residues. CDR3 loop: CASSTTGTDLYEQYF. The CDR3 DNA is TGTGCCAGCAGCACGACCGGGACAGACCTCTACGAGCAGTACTTC.

The J gene is TRBJ1-1, the V gene TRBV7-9; D is unclear. V dropped 5 bases and J dropped 5 bases, with 12 bases sitting between them. The CDR3 has 13 residues. CDR1 is SEHNR and CDR2 is FQNEAQ in the germline V gene (reference sequence). The CDR3 coding sequence is TGTGCCAGCAGCCCCTTGGTAGGGACTGAAGCTTTCTTT. Translated, it gives CASSPLVGTEAFF.

This clonotype was detected many times. The V gene is TRBV28, the J gene TRBJ2-1; 11 nucleotides match TRBD2. Losses at the gene ends were 10 bases for V and 9 bases for J; bases not matched to a gene: 14. The CDR3 loop spans 15 amino acids. Germline V gives CDR1 MDHEN, CDR2 SYDVKM. CDR3 in amino acids: CATLSSGTSGTEQFF. CDR3 DNA: TGTGCCACACTATCCTCCGGGACTAGCGGAACTGAGCAGTTCTTC.

The chain recombines TRBV5-5 with TRBJ1-1; D unresolved. Between the trimmed V and J ends, which lost 0 bases and 10 bases, there was a span of 10 bases. The CDR3 spans 12 residues. In germline, CDR1 is SGHKS, CDR2 YYEKEE (reference sequence). CDR3 region: CASSLVGGRAFF. The CDR3 nucleotides read TGTGCCAGCAGCTTGGTTGGAGGTCGAGCTTTCTTT.

This clonotype was detected many times. The V gene is TRBV7-2, the J gene TRBJ2-3; 10 bases align to TRBD2. The CDR3 contains 14 residues. V lost 5 bases to trimming and J lost 4 bases; unmatched junction nucleotides: 3. Germline loops: CDR1 SGHTA, CDR2 FQGNSA. The CDR3 DNA is TGTGCCAGCAGCAGAGCGGGAGGGCCAGATACGCAGTATTTT. Residues: CASSRAGGPDTQYF.

The chain has TRBV7-3 and TRBJ2-5; 11 bases match TRBD2. Trimming cost V 6 bases and J 3 bases; bases outside gene matches: 6. CDR1 is SGHTA and CDR2 is FQGTGA in the germline V gene. The CDR3 is 15 amino acids. This chain's CDR3 is CASSVAGGLEETQYF. In nucleotides, the CDR3 is TGTGCCAGCAGTGTAGCGGGAGGGTTGGAAGAGACCCAGTACTTC.

This chain's CDR3 is CASSQGLDFGTDTQYF. The CDR3 DNA is TGTGCCAGCAGCCAAGGACTAGACTTCGGGACAGATACGCAGTATTTT. V is TRBV7-9 and J is TRBJ2-3; 7 bases agree with TRBD2. The CDR3 extends over 16 amino acids. Germline values: CDR1 SEHNR, CDR2 FQNEAQ (reference sequence). Unmatched junction bases numbered 11, after V lost 5 bases and J lost 3 bases.

The rearrangement links TRBV7-9 to TRBJ2-3, with D perhaps TRBD2 (6 bases). Germline CDR1 SEHNR, CDR2 FQNEAQ (reference sequence). Deletions cut 1 base from V and 4 bases from J, with 12 bases between. The CDR3 length is 15 residues. CDR3 loop: CASSLGPLAPDTQYF. CDR3 in DNA: TGTGCCAGCAGCTTAGGACCACTAGCACCAGATACGCAGTATTTT. Based on the CDR3 plus reference TRBV7-9 and TRBJ2-3, the full variable domain is DTGVSQNPRHKITKRGQNVTFRCDPISEHNRLYWYRQTLGQGPEFLTYFQNEAQLEKSRLLSDRFSAERPKGSFSTLEIQRTEQGDSAMYLCASSLGPLAPDTQYFGPGTRLTVL.

In regard to this clonotype: The missing conserved phenylalanine or tryptophan at the end of this CDR3 makes a read error likely. V usage is TRBV11-3 and J usage is TRBJ2-2; D uncertain. The CDR3 covers 15 residues. Trimming cost V 2 bases and J 4 bases, with 11 bases left between them. The germline V gene encodes CDR1 SGHNT and CDR2 YENEEA. Here the CDR3 DNA reads TGTGCCAGCAGCTTAAAAGGGTTTATCACCGGGGAGCTGTTTCTT. Encoded protein: CASSLKGFITGELFL.

The rearrangement joins TRBV6-2 or TRBV6-3 to TRBJ2-3; unclear D gene. The CDR3 is made up of 13 amino acids. Germline V gives CDR1 MNHEY, CDR2 SVGEGT. The V and J ends lost 6 bases and 2 bases respectively, with 9 bases between them. CDR3 DNA: TGTGCCAGCAGGAAAGGCATCACAGATACGCAGTATTTT. Encoded protein: CASRKGITDTQYF.

This clonotype was counted at least ten times. This sequence joins TRBV7-2 and TRBJ2-5, with D tentatively TRBD2 (6 bases). Germline loops: CDR1 SGHTA, CDR2 FQGNSA. This CDR3 has 15 amino acids. V gave up 1 base and J gave up 5 bases, with 14 bases separating them. The CDR3 sequence is CASSLGGGIRETQYF. The CDR3 DNA sequence: TGTGCCAGCAGCTTAGGCGGCGGGATTAGGGAGACCCAGTACTTC.

Ten or more counts support this clonotype. The V and J genes are TRBV28 and TRBJ2-5; D is undetermined. The CDR3 has 12 amino acids. Germline loops: CDR1 MDHEN, CDR2 SYDVKM. V dropped 2 bases and J dropped 5 bases, with 6 bases sitting between them. The CDR3 loop is CASSLGYETQYF. In DNA form, the CDR3 reads TGTGCCAGCAGTTTAGGCTATGAGACCCAGTACTTC. Based on the CDR3 plus reference TRBV28 and TRBJ2-5, the full variable domain is DVKVTQSSRYLVKRTGEKVFLECVQDMDHENMFWYRQDPGLGLRLIYFSYDVKMKEKGDIPEGYSVSREKKERFSLILESASTNQTSMYLCASSLGYETQYFGPGTRLLVL.

This clonotype was recorded at least ten times. This chain connects TRBV7-2 to TRBJ2-3, with D possibly TRBD2 on 6 matching bases. Germline V gives CDR1 SGHTA, CDR2 FQGNSA. The CDR3 consists of 14 residues. V lost 2 bases, J lost 6 bases, and 12 bases lay in between. The CDR3 DNA follows: TGTGCCAGCAGCTTACGGGGGAGAGGGGATACGCAGTATTTT. This gives the protein CASSLRGRGDTQYF.

The chain carries TRBV27 and TRBJ1-5; D not resolved. From germline, CDR1 is MNHEY and CDR2 SMNVEV (reference sequence). Trimming took off 4 bases at V and 8 bases at J, with 12 bases between the two ends. The CDR3 is 13 amino acids. The CDR3 DNA reads TGTGCCAGCAGTTATAGGTTTATGGAGCCCCAGCATTTT. Translating gives CASSYRFMEPQHF.

This clonotype was counted ten times or more. V usage is TRBV27 and J usage is TRBJ1-1; 7 nucleotides agree with TRBD1. Germline V gene sequence: CDR1 MNHEY, CDR2 SMNVEV (reference sequence). The CDR3 length is 15 residues. V dropped 0 bases and J dropped 3; count of bases not matched to a gene: 4. Written as DNA, the CDR3 is TGTGCCAGCAGTTTATCGGGTACAGGGGACACTGAAGCTTTCTTT. Translation: CASSLSGTGDTEAFF.